A selection of T cell receptor beta chains follows, all from one sample in a study of control samples from healthy donors and cancer patients. The repertoire was sequenced with immunoSEQ multiplex PCR; TCRdb's copy has only in-frame clones and lacks some. The table has roughly 170,000 clones, about 86% seen once. Sequencing input: blood. The source of these receptors is a woman under 40 in good health. The CDR3 runs from the conserved cysteine through the conserved F or W. D genes are given only for firm matches. Clone size, where shown, is once, few, many, or a class for clones that have expanded.

J: TRBJ1-6; size: .; D: .; V: TRBV19; CDR3: CASSSARDLVYNSPLHF; DNA: TGTGCCAGTAGTAGCGCGAGAGACCTCGTGTATAATTCACCCCTCCACTTT
J: TRBJ1-2; size: once; D: .; V: TRBV6-6; CDR3: CASSYSPGDIEGYTF; DNA: TGTGCCAGCAGTTACTCGCCCGGGGACATAGAGGGCTACACCTTC
J: TRBJ2-5; size: .; D: TRBD1; V: TRBV13; CDR3: CASSFGTVQETQYF; DNA: TGTGCCAGCAGCTTCGGGACAGTCCAAGAGACCCAGTACTTC
J: TRBJ2-7; size: .; D: .; V: TRBV5-1; CDR3: CASSLARGSYEQYF; DNA: TGCGCCAGCAGCTTGGCCCGGGGCTCCTACGAGCAGTACTTC
J: TRBJ1-6; size: few; D: TRBD1; V: TRBV3-1/TRBV3-2; CDR3: CASSRDRVSPLHF; DNA: TGTGCCAGCAGCCGCGACAGGGTCTCACCCCTCCACTTT
J: TRBJ2-7; size: .; D: .; V: TRBV10-2; CDR3: CASSDPGRKSLYEQYF; DNA: TGCGCCAGCAGTGATCCGGGACGGAAGTCCCTCTACGAGCAGTACTTC
J: TRBJ2-1; size: .; D: .; V: TRBV6-5; CDR3: CASSYGANYNEQFF; DNA: TGTGCCAGCAGTTACGGCGCTAACTACAATGAGCAGTTCTTC
J: TRBJ1-4; size: .; D: .; V: TRBV3-1/TRBV3-2; CDR3: CASTSATGYEKLFF; DNA: TGTGCCAGCACCTCCGCAACAGGGTATGAAAAACTGTTTTTT
J: TRBJ1-5; size: .; D: .; V: TRBV15; CDR3: CATSDSLRGNQPQHF; DNA: TGTGCCACCAGCGATTCACTCAGAGGAAATCAGCCCCAGCATTTT
J: TRBJ1-3; size: .; D: .; V: TRBV3-1/TRBV3-2; CDR3: CASSQLSGNTIYF; DNA: TGTGCCAGCAGCCAACTCTCTGGAAACACCATATATTTT
J: TRBJ2-7; size: .; D: .; V: TRBV7-2; CDR3: CASSLVQGPHEQYF; DNA: TGTGCCAGCAGCTTAGTACAGGGCCCCCACGAGCAGTACTTC
J: TRBJ1-1; size: .; D: .; V: TRBV30; CDR3: CAWSQDLGAEAFF; DNA: TGTGCCTGGAGTCAAGACTTGGGGGCTGAAGCTTTCTTT
J: TRBJ1-2; size: .; D: TRBD1; V: TRBV9; CDR3: CASSPTGQAHGYTF; DNA: TGTGCCAGCAGCCCGACCGGACAGGCCCATGGCTACACCTTC
J: TRBJ1-2; size: .; D: .; V: TRBV14; CDR3: CASSQLSVGRRHGYTF; DNA: TGTGCCAGCAGCCAGCTTTCGGTAGGCCGGCGGCATGGCTACACCTTC
J: TRBJ2-7; size: .; D: .; V: TRBV29-1; CDR3: CSALGGVSSYEQYF; DNA: TGCAGCGCTCTTGGGGGAGTAAGCTCCTACGAGCAGTACTTC
J: TRBJ1-2; size: .; D: .; V: TRBV15; CDR3: CATSSNPAGGIHGYTF; DNA: TGTGCCACCAGCAGTAATCCTGCGGGGGGAATCCATGGCTACACCTTC
J: TRBJ1-1; size: .; D: .; V: TRBV12-5; CDR3: CASGFGGEAFF; DNA: TGTGCTAGTGGTTTCGGAGGAGAAGCTTTCTTT
J: TRBJ1-1; size: .; D: .; V: TRBV9; CDR3: CASSGGVSMAEAFF; DNA: TGTGCCAGCAGCGGAGGGGTTTCGATGGCTGAAGCTTTCTTT
J: TRBJ2-2; size: .; D: TRBD2; V: TRBV19; CDR3: CASSISGGAITGELFF; DNA: TGTGCCAGTAGTATAAGCGGGGGGGCGATAACCGGGGAGCTGTTTTTT
J: TRBJ2-1; size: .; D: .; V: TRBV12-3/TRBV12-4; CDR3: CASKESSYNEQFF; DNA: TGTGCCAGCAAAGAAAGCTCCTACAATGAGCAGTTCTTC
J: TRBJ2-1; size: .; D: TRBD2; V: TRBV6-5; CDR3: CASRVGRGYNEQFF; DNA: TGTGCCAGCCGCGTGGGGAGGGGCTACAATGAGCAGTTCTTC
J: TRBJ1-2; size: once; D: .; V: TRBV7-8; CDR3: CASTSGAYGYTF; DNA: TGTGCCAGCACCTCGGGGGCCTATGGCTACACCTTC
J: TRBJ2-2; size: .; D: TRBD1; V: TRBV6-5; CDR3: CASSITSRGPGELFF; DNA: TGTGCCAGCAGCATAACTAGCAGGGGGCCCGGGGAGCTGTTTTTT
J: TRBJ2-3; size: .; D: .; V: TRBV27; CDR3: CASSFKGTVDTQYF; DNA: TGTGCCAGCAGTTTTAAGGGGACGGTCGATACGCAGTATTTT
J: TRBJ2-2; size: .; D: .; V: TRBV3-1/TRBV3-2; CDR3: CASSRGGQGYTGELFF; DNA: TGTGCCAGCAGCCGCGGCGGGCAAGGCTACACCGGGGAGCTGTTTTTT
J: TRBJ1-5; size: .; D: .; V: TRBV19; CDR3: CASSIDRVAQPQHF; DNA: TGTGCCAGTAGTATCGACCGGGTAGCTCAGCCCCAGCATTTT
J: TRBJ1-2; size: .; D: TRBD1; V: TRBV30; CDR3: CARGTGGAYGYTF; DNA: TGTGCCCGCGGGACAGGGGGTGCCTATGGCTACACCTTC
J: TRBJ2-1; size: .; D: TRBD2; V: TRBV11-2; CDR3: CASSLGLAGFNEQFF; DNA: TGTGCCAGCAGCTTAGGGCTAGCGGGGTTCAATGAGCAGTTCTTC
J: TRBJ2-7; size: .; D: .; V: TRBV9; CDR3: CASSVGGGISYEQYF; DNA: TGTGCCAGCAGCGTAGGGGGCGGGATCTCCTACGAGCAGTACTTC
J: TRBJ1-4; size: .; D: .; V: TRBV6-1; CDR3: CASSEALRAHEKLFF; DNA: TGTGCCAGCAGTGAAGCGTTAAGAGCCCATGAAAAACTGTTTTTT
J: TRBJ2-1; size: .; D: .; V: TRBV4-2; CDR3: CASSHGGYNEQFF; DNA: TGTGCCAGCAGCCATGGGGGCTACAATGAGCAGTTCTTC
J: TRBJ1-4; size: .; D: TRBD1; V: TRBV7-7; CDR3: CASSLAGTGGNEKLFF; DNA: TGTGCTAGCAGCTTAGCAGGGACAGGGGGTAATGAAAAACTGTTTTTT
J: TRBJ2-2; size: few; D: TRBD1; V: TRBV10-3; CDR3: CAITAGTGEAGELFF; DNA: TGTGCCATCACCGCCGGGACAGGGGAAGCCGGGGAGCTGTTTTTT
J: TRBJ2-6; size: .; D: .; V: TRBV3-1/TRBV3-2; CDR3: CASSQDFSGANVLTF; DNA: TGTGCCAGCAGCCAAGACTTCTCTGGGGCCAACGTCCTGACTTTC
J: TRBJ1-1; size: .; D: .; V: TRBV9; CDR3: CASSQQSLNTEAFF; DNA: TGTGCCAGCAGCCAGCAGAGTCTTAACACTGAAGCTTTCTTT
J: TRBJ1-5; size: few; D: TRBD1; V: TRBV10-2; CDR3: CASKRQGRNQPQHF; DNA: TGCGCCAGCAAGCGACAGGGGCGCAATCAGCCCCAGCATTTT
J: TRBJ2-2; size: .; D: TRBD2; V: TRBV2; CDR3: CASRTRIAGGPSTGELFF; DNA: TGTGCCAGCAGAACCCGGATAGCGGGAGGGCCCAGCACCGGGGAGCTGTTTTTT
J: TRBJ2-3; size: .; D: .; V: TRBV29-1; CDR3: CSVETGREDTQYF; DNA: TGCAGCGTTGAAACAGGGAGGGAAGATACGCAGTATTTT
J: TRBJ2-2; size: .; D: .; V: TRBV6-5; CDR3: CASKRGYTGELFF; DNA: TGTGCCAGCAAAAGAGGGTATACCGGGGAGCTGTTTTTT
J: TRBJ2-7; size: .; D: .; V: TRBV4-1; CDR3: CASSQRDTHPYEQYF; DNA: TGCGCCAGCAGCCAGAGGGACACCCACCCCTACGAGCAGTACTTC
J: TRBJ2-3; size: .; D: TRBD1; V: TRBV13; CDR3: CASTHTGGTDTQYF; DNA: TGTGCCAGCACCCATACAGGGGGGACAGATACGCAGTATTTT
J: TRBJ1-2; size: .; D: .; V: TRBV14; CDR3: CASSSPYRANF; DNA: TGTGCCAGCAGCTCACCTTACAGGGCCAACTTC
J: TRBJ1-4; size: medium-sized; D: .; V: TRBV15; CDR3: CATSRATGTNEKLFF; DNA: TGTGCCACCAGCAGAGCGACAGGAACTAATGAAAAACTGTTTTTT
J: TRBJ2-3; size: .; D: .; V: TRBV7-2; CDR3: CASSLVGGTDTQYF; DNA: TGTGCCAGCAGCTTAGTGGGGGGCACAGATACGCAGTATTTT
J: TRBJ2-1; size: .; D: .; V: TRBV6-2/TRBV6-3; CDR3: CASSYLKGTHNEQFF; DNA: TGTGCCAGCAGTTACTTAAAGGGGACCCACAATGAGCAGTTCTTC
J: TRBJ1-2; size: .; D: .; V: TRBV14; CDR3: CASSPRQEGSGYTF; DNA: TGTGCCAGCAGCCCCCGTCAGGAGGGGTCTGGCTACACCTTC
J: TRBJ1-2; size: .; D: .; V: TRBV5-6; CDR3: CASSSGTSNYGYTF; DNA: TGTGCCAGCAGCTCCGGGACATCTAACTATGGCTACACCTTC
J: TRBJ2-3; size: .; D: TRBD2; V: TRBV6-5; CDR3: CASSPSGGDTQYF; DNA: TGTGCCAGCAGTCCTAGCGGGGGCGATACGCAGTATTTT
J: TRBJ1-2; size: .; D: TRBD1; V: TRBV4-1; CDR3: CASSQGDRSAGYTF; DNA: TGCGCCAGCAGCCAAGGGGACAGGTCAGCCGGCTACACCTTC
J: TRBJ1-2; size: .; D: TRBD1; V: TRBV18; CDR3: CASSLETGTASYGYTF; DNA: TGTGCCAGCTCGCTTGAAACCGGGACAGCCAGCTATGGCTACACCTTC
J: TRBJ2-1; size: .; D: TRBD2; V: TRBV3-1/TRBV3-2; CDR3: CPRSTGGAGGPPNSYNEQFF; DNA: TGTCCCCGCAGCACCGGGGGGGCGGGGGGGCCCCCTAACTCCTACAATGAGCAGTTCTTC
J: TRBJ2-7; size: .; D: TRBD1; V: TRBV5-1; CDR3: CASSLGTGTYEQYF; DNA: TGCGCCAGCAGCTTGGGGACAGGAACGTACGAGCAGTACTTC
J: TRBJ1-5; size: .; D: .; V: TRBV4-1; CDR3: CASSQSTRNQPQHF; DNA: TGCGCCAGCAGCCAAAGCACTAGAAATCAGCCCCAGCATTTT
J: TRBJ1-4; size: .; D: TRBD1; V: TRBV14; CDR3: CASSHRQGPNEKLFF; DNA: TGTGCCAGCAGCCATCGACAGGGCCCCAATGAAAAACTGTTTTTT
J: TRBJ2-7; size: .; D: .; V: TRBV28; CDR3: CASSLGNEQYF; DNA: TGTGCCAGCAGTTTAGGGAACGAGCAGTACTTC
J: TRBJ1-4; size: .; D: .; V: TRBV29-1; CDR3: CSVEDVGNYEKLFF; DNA: TGCAGCGTTGAAGATGTGGGTAACTATGAAAAACTGTTTTTT
J: TRBJ2-7; size: .; D: .; V: TRBV28; CDR3: CASRSKAYEQYF; DNA: TGTGCCAGCAGGTCCAAAGCCTACGAGCAGTACTTC
J: TRBJ1-2; size: .; D: TRBD1; V: TRBV5-6; CDR3: CASSHGTGGTF; DNA: TGTGCCAGCAGCCACGGGACAGGGGGTACCTTC
J: TRBJ2-5; size: .; D: TRBD2; V: TRBV7-8; CDR3: CASSFKTSGEQETQYF; DNA: TGTGCCAGCAGCTTTAAGACTAGCGGGGAGCAAGAGACCCAGTACTTC